This T cell receptor beta chain is drawn from a study of long-term antiretroviral therapy in people with HIV. Study-level findings and limits: Relative to control repertoires, HIV repertoires exhibited narrower CDR3 length ranges. In samples taken after ART, diversity increased but remained below transplant donor control levels.

CDR1 and CDR2 (germline): LGHNA, YSLEER. This CDR3 is built from 14 residues. The V gene lost 4 bases and the J gene lost 7 bases, with 11 bases spanning the gap. Version v3.0 of the immunoSEQ assay ran at survey level. Profiling relied on immunoSEQ multiplex PCR, and the TCRdb table lists in-frame clones only, not all of them. The top ten clones hold 10% to 15% of a sample with tens of thousands of clones, around 86% of them seen once. In regard to this clone: Its antigen is not identified.

Inclusion required at least two post-ART and at least one pre-ART PBMC samples. The starting material was unsorted PBMCs, obtained 0.1 years before starting antiretroviral therapy. This receptor was taken from a man aged 35 to 55 with HIV. V gene TRBV4-3 combines with J gene TRBJ1-6; D gene ambiguous. The CDR3 region is CASSPQPTNSPLHF. For the CDR3, the DNA is TGCGCCAGCAGCCCGCAGCCAACAAATTCACCCCTCCACTTT.